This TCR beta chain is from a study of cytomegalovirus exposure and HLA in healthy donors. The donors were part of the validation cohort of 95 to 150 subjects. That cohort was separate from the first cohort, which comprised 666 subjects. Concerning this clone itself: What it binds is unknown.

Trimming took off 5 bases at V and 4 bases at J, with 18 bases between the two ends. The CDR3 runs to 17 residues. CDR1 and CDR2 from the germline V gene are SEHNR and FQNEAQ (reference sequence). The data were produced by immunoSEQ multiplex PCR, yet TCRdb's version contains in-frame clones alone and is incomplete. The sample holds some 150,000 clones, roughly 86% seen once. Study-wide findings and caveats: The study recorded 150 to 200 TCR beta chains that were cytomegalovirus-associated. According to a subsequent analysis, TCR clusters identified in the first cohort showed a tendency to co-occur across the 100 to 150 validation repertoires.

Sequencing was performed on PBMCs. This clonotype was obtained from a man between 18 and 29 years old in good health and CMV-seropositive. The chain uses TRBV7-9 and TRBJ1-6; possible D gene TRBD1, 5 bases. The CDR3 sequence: CASSPGGAADYNSPLHF. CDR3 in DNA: TGTGCCAGCAGCCCAGGCGGGGCTGCTGATTATAATTCACCCCTCCACTTT.